Below are 9 T cell receptor beta chains sequenced from a single sample in a study of cytomegalovirus exposure and HLA in healthy donors. This PCR relied on a set of 60 Vbeta primers and 13 Jbeta primers. TCRdb's table, derived via immunoSEQ multiplex PCR, lists solely in-frame clones and lacks some. The sample yields 90,000 to 100,000 clones, 70% to 80% seen once. Sample: PBMCs. The receptors were sampled from a woman between 55 and 75 years old in good health and CMV-seropositive.

This rearrangement joins TRBV6-1 to TRBJ2-7; 8 nucleotides agree with TRBD2. Per the germline V gene, CDR1 is MNHNS and CDR2 is SASEGT. This CDR3 contains 16 residues. J was trimmed by 0 bases and V by 0 bases; bases with no gene match: 4. This CDR3 is CASSEAKRERSYEQYF. The DNA of the CDR3 is TGTGCCAGCAGTGAAGCGAAGCGGGAGCGCTCCTACGAGCAGTACTTC.

The CDR3 region has the DNA TGTGCCACCAGCAGGGAGCTAGCGGGAGTTGGAGATACGCAGTATTTT. Translated, it gives CATSRELAGVGDTQYF. The chain combines TRBV15 with TRBJ2-3; TRBD2 matches 10 bases. The junction had 8 bases not matched to a gene; V was cut back by 3 bases and J by 5 bases. Germline V gene sequence: CDR1 LNHNV, CDR2 YYDKDF (reference sequence). The CDR3 consists of 16 residues.

The chain carries TRBV19 and TRBJ2-6; the D is unclear. CDR1 is LNHDA, CDR2 SQIVND, per germline (reference sequence). V lost 7 bases and J lost 0, with 4 bases in between. This CDR3 spans 13 amino acids. The DNA of the CDR3 is TGTGCCAGTACAGTCTCTGGGGCCAACGTCCTGACTTTC. Translation gives CASTVSGANVLTF.

The J gene is TRBJ2-1, the V gene TRBV7-9; D is perhaps TRBD2 (5 bases). Looked up from germline, CDR1 is SEHNR and CDR2 is FQNEAQ (reference sequence). The CDR3 is 14 residues long. Trimming removed 5 bases at V and 7 bases at J, with 15 bases between. CDR3 nucleotide sequence: TGTGCCAGCAGCCCCGGGATCATTGGGAATGAGCAGTTCTTC. Translated, it gives CASSPGIIGNEQFF.

This chain links TRBV25-1 with TRBJ1-1; 8 bases align to TRBD1. Trimming removed 6 bases from V and 4 bases from J; junction bases left unmatched: 4. Germline lookup yields CDR1 MGHDK and CDR2 SYGVNS. The CDR3 runs 13 residues. CDR3 protein: CASSSTGGTEAFF. CDR3 bases: TGTGCCAGCAGCTCAACAGGGGGCACTGAAGCTTTCTTT.

The J gene is TRBJ1-2, the V gene TRBV6-6; 7 bases are a match to TRBD1. The CDR3 is 13 residues long. Germline V gene lookup returns CDR1 MNHNY and CDR2 SVGAGI (reference sequence). Losses at the gene ends were 8 bases for V and 8 bases for J; bases not matched to a gene: 11. In DNA, the CDR3 is TGTGCCAGCCGAAGACAGGGAGTGTGGGGCTACACCTTC. It translates to CASRRQGVWGYTF.

This clone has just a few counts. The rearrangement links TRBV6-6 to TRBJ2-1, with 8 bases identical to TRBD2. The CDR3 runs to 14 residues. The germline gives CDR1 MNHNY, CDR2 SVGAGI (reference sequence). V dropped 6 bases and J dropped 7; count of bases not matched to a gene: 8. The chain's CDR3 is CASRSAGGPNEQFF. CDR3 DNA sequence: TGTGCCAGCAGGTCTGCGGGAGGCCCTAATGAGCAGTTCTTC.

This chain uses TRBV7-9 with TRBJ2-2; 9 bases are shared with TRBD1. This CDR3 contains 15 residues. Losses at the gene ends were 3 bases for V and 5 bases for J; bases not matched to a gene: 4. CDR1 SEHNR and CDR2 FQNEAQ come from the germline V gene (reference sequence). CDR3 coding DNA: TGTGCCAGCAGCTTCGGGACAGGGAATACCGGGGAGCTGTTTTTT. This gives the protein CASSFGTGNTGELFF. Full variable domain (remainder filled in from reference TRBV7-9 and TRBJ2-2): DTGVSQNPRHKITKRGQNVTFRCDPISEHNRLYWYRQTLGQGPEFLTYFQNEAQLEKSRLLSDRFSAERPKGSFSTLEIQRTEQGDSAMYLCASSFGTGNTGELFFGEGSRLTVL.

CDR3 residues: CATSNLDRGYEQYF. The DNA for the CDR3 is TGTGCCACCAGCAACCTAGACAGGGGCTACGAGCAGTACTTC. V and J are TRBV15 and TRBJ2-7; 8 bases line up with TRBD1. Germline-derived CDR1 and CDR2 are LNHNV and YYDKDF (reference sequence). CDR3 size: 14 residues. J lost 3 bases, V lost 4 bases, and 5 bases had no gene match.